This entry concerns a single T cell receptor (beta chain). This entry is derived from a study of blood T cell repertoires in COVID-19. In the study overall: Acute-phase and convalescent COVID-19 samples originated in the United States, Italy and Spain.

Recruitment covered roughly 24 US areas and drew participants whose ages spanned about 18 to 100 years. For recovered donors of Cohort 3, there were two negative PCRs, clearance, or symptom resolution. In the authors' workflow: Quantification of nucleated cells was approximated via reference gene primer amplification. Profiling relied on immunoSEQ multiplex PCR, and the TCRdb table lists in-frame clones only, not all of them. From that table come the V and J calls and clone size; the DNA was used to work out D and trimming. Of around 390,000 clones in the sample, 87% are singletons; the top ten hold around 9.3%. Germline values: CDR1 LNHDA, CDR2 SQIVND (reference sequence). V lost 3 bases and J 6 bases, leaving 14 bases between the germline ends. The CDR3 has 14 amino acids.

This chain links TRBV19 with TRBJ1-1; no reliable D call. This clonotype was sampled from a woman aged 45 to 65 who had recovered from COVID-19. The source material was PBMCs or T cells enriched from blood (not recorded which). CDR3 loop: CASSMASPLAEAFF. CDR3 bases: TGTGCCAGTAGTATGGCTTCACCCCTGGCTGAAGCTTTCTTT. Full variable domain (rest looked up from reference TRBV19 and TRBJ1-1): DGGITQSPKYLFRKEGQNVTLSCEQNLNHDAMYWYRQDPGQGLRLIYYSQIVNDFQKGDIAEGYSVSREKKESFPLTVTSAQKNPTAFYLCASSMASPLAEAFFGQGTRLTVV.